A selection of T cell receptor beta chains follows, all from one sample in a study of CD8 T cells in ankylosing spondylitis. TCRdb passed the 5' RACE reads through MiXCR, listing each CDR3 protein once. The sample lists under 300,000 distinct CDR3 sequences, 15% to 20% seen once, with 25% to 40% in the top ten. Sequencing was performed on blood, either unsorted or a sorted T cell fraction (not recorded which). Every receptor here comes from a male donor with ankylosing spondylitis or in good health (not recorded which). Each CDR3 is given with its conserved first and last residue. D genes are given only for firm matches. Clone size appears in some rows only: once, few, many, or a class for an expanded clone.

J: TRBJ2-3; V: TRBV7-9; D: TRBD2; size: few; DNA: TGTGCTGCGCCTAGCGGGAGGGCGATCGATACGCAGTATTTT; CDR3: CAAPSGRAIDTQYF
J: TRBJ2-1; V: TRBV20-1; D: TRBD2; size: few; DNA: TGCAGTGCTAGAGATCCGGGACTAGCGGCGTACTACAATGAGCAGTTCTTC; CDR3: CSARDPGLAAYYNEQFF
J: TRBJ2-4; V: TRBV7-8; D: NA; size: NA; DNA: TGTGCCAGCAGCTTAGTGTACTATACCCAGGAGGAGGTTCAGTACTTC; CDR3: CASSLVYYTQEEVQYF
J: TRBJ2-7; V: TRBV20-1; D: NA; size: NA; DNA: TGCAGTGCTGGCGACGGGGAAAACTACGAGCAGTACTTC; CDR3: CSAGDGENYEQYF
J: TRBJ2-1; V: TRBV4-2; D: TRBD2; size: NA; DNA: TGTGCCAGCAGCCAAGAAGCGCTAGCGGGAGGCAACTTACATGAGCAGTTCTTC; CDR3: CASSQEALAGGNLHEQFF
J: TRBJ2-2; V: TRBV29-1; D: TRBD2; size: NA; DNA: TGCAGCGCCTCAGCTCCGGGACTAGCGGGAGCCGGGGAGCTGTTTTTT; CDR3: CSASAPGLAGAGELFF
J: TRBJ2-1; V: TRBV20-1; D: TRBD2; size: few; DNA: TGCAGTGCTCCCGGGACTAGCGGGATTTACAATGAGCAGTTCTTC; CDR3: CSAPGTSGIYNEQFF
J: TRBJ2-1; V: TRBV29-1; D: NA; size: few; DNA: TGCAGCGTTGATTCGGCAGGGGTCTCCAATGAGCAGTTCTTC; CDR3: CSVDSAGVSNEQFF
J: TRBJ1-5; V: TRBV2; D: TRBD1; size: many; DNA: TGTGCCAGCAGTGACGGGACAGCCTATCAGCCCCAGCATTTT; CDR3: CASSDGTAYQPQHF
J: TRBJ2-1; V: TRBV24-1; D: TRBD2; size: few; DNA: TGTGCCACCAGTAAAAATAGCGGGAGGTTTAATGAGCAGTTCTTC; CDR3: CATSKNSGRFNEQFF
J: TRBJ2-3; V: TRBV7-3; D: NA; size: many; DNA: TGTGCCAGCAGCTTAAAGCCCACAGATACGCAGTATTTT; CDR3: CASSLKPTDTQYF
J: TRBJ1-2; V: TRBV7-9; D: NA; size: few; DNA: TGTGCCAGCAGCTTTGCAGGGAGTGGTGGCTACACCTTC; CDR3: CASSFAGSGGYTF
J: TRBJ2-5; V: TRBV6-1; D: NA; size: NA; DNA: TGTGCCAGCAGCCGAACGAGTGGGGGCCCGCAAGAGACCCAGTACTTC; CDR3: CASSRTSGGPQETQYF
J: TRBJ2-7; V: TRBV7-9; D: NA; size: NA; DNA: TGTGCCAGCAGCTTAGTCGGTCTAGCGACCTACGAGCAGTACTTC; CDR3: CASSLVGLATYEQYF
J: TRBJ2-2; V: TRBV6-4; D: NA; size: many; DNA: TGTGCCAGCAGTGACGGCATTCTAAACACCGGGGAGCTGTTTTTT; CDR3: CASSDGILNTGELFF
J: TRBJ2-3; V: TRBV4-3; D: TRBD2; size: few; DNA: TGCGCCAGCAGCCAGTCGGGAGGAGGCACAGATACGCAGTATTTT; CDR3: CASSQSGGGTDTQYF
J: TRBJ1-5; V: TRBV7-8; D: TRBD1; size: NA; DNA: TGTGCCAGCAGCTTAGCGGGACAGGGGGGCCTAGATAATCAGCCCCAGCATTTT; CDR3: CASSLAGQGGLDNQPQHF
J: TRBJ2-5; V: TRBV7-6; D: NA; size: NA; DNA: TGTGCCAGCAGCTTAGAGCTGAGCGCCCCGGGGAAAGAGACCCAGTACTTC; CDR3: CASSLELSAPGKETQYF
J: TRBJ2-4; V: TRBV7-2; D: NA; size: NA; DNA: TGTGCCAGCAGCTTAATACCGGACCCCAAAAACATTCAGTACTTC; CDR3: CASSLIPDPKNIQYF
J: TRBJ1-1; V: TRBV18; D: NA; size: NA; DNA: TGTGCCAGCTCACCAATGGAGAACACTGAAGCTTTCTTT; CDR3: CASSPMENTEAFF
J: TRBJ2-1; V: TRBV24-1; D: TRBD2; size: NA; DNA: TGTGCCACCAGTGACAATACACGGACTAGCGGGGGAGACAATGAGCAGTTCTTC; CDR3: CATSDNTRTSGGDNEQFF
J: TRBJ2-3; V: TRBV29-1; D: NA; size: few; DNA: TGCAGCGCGCGGTCGGGTCTAAGCACAGATACGCAGTATTTT; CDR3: CSARSGLSTDTQYF
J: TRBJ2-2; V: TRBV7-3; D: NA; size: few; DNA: TGTGCCAGCAGCTTAATGGGGGACGGGGAGCTGTTTTTT; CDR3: CASSLMGDGELFF
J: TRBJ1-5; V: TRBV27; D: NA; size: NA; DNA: TGTGCCAGCAGTACCCAGGGGATTCGGACCTATCAGCCCCAGCATTTT; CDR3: CASSTQGIRTYQPQHF
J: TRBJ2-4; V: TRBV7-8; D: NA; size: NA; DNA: TGTGCCAGCAGCTTGACGGTTCAGCGTTTTAACATTCAGTACTTC; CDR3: CASSLTVQRFNIQYF
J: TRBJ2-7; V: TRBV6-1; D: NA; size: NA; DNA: TGTGCCAGCAGTCCAGGGATCATCTACGAGCAGTACTTC; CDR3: CASSPGIIYEQYF
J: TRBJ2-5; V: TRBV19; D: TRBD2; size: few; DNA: TGTGCCAGTAGTATCGGGACTAGCGGTGGAGGGACCCAGTGCTTC; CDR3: CASSIGTSGGGTQCF
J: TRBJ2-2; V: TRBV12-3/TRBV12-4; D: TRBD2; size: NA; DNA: TGTGCCAGCAGTACGAGACTAGCGGGGGACACCGGGGAGCTGTTTTTT; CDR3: CASSTRLAGDTGELFF
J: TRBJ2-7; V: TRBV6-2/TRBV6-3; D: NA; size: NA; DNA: TGTGCCAGCAGTTCCAACCTGATTTACGAGCAGTACTTC; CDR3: CASSSNLIYEQYF
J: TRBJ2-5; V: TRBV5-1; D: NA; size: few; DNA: TGCGCCAGCAGGGACCGCCCGGGACACCCACAAGAGACCCAGTACTTC; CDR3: CASRDRPGHPQETQYF
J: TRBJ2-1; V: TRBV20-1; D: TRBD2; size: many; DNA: TGCAGTGCTAGAGATGCCCCCGGGACTAGCTACAATGAGCAGTTCTTC; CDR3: CSARDAPGTSYNEQFF
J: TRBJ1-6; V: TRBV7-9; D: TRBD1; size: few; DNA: TGTGCCAGCAGCTCCGCTACAGGGGTTAATAATTCACCCCTCCACTTT; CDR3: CASSSATGVNNSPLHF
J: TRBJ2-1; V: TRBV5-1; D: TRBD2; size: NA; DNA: TGCGCCAGCAGCTCCCCGACTAGCGGGACGTCATACAATGAGCAGTTCTTC; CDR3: CASSSPTSGTSYNEQFF
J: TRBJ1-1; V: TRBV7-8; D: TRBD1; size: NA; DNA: TGTGCCAGCAGCAGAACCGGGACAGGGAATATACATTTCACTGAAGCTTTCTTT; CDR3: CASSRTGTGNIHFTEAFF
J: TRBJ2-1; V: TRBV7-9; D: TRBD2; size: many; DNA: TGTGCCAGCAGCTTTGGGGCCGGGACTAGCGGTAATGAGCAGTTCTTC; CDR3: CASSFGAGTSGNEQFF
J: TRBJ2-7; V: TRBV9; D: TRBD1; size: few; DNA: TGTGCCAGCAGCGAGGGACAGGGGAACGAGCAGTACTTC; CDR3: CASSEGQGNEQYF
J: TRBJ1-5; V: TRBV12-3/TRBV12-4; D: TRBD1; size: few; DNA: TGTGCCAGCAGCATCGGGACAGGGGGGATCAGCAATCAGCCCCAGCATTTT; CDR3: CASSIGTGGISNQPQHF
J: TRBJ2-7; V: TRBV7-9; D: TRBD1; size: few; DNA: TGTGCCAGCAGCCCGACAGGGAAGGGATGGGAGCAGTACTTC; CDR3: CASSPTGKGWEQYF
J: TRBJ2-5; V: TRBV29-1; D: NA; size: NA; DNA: TGCAGCGTTGAGGCGGGGGCGGGAGAGACCCAGTACTTC; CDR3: CSVEAGAGETQYF
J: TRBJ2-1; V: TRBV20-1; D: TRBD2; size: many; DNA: TGCAGTGCTCCCCTAGCGGGAGTTAGCTACAATGAGCAGTTCTTC; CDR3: CSAPLAGVSYNEQFF